Given below is one TCR beta chain in context. What it recognizes is unknown. The data originate from a study of OX40 agonist ivuxolimab in advanced cancers. Background on the study: Intravenous ivuxolimab at 0.01 to 10 mg/kg was given to patients every 2 weeks. Partial response was recorded in three patients: one hepatocellular carcinoma and two cutaneous melanoma cases.

Study-level points and caveats: Among T cells, CD8+ cells averaged more expanded clones than CD4+ cells.

Sequenced by immunoSEQ multiplex PCR; TCRdb stores in-frame clones only, minus some. The profile shows 70,000 to 100,000 clones, approximately 90% of them singletons. The CDR3 loop spans 16 amino acids. Germline loops: CDR1 SGDLS, CDR2 YYNGEE. Material: CD4+ or CD8+ T cells sorted from blood, obtained in a trial of the OX40 agonist ivuxolimab. The chain links TRBV9 to TRBJ2-5; no clear D gene. Near its end, the DNA agrees better with TRBJ2-7, so the J call may be wrong. This clonotype was sampled from an adult with an advanced solid tumor such as melanoma, head and neck, liver or kidney cancer. CDR3 sequence reads: CASSVGNGVGSYEQYF. The CDR3 DNA follows: TGTGCCAGCAGCGTAGGGAACGGAGTGGGATCCTACGAGCAGTACTTC.